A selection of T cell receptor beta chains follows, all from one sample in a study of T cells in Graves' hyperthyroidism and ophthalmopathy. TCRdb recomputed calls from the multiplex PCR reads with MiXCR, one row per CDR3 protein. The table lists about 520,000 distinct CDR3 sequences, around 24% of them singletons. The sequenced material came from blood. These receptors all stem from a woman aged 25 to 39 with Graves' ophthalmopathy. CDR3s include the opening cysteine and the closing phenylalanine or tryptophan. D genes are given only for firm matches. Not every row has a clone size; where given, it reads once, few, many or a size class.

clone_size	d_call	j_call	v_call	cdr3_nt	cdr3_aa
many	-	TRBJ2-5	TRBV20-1	TGCAGTGCTAGAGATCATGGAGAGACCCAGTACTTC	CSARDHGETQYF
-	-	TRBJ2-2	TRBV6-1	TGTGCCACCAAATGGACGGGTGGGACCGGGGGGCTGTTTTTT	CATKWTGGTGGLFF
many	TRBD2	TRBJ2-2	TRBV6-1	TGTGCCAGCAGCATCTTAGCGGGGGTTGGGACCGGGGAGCTGTTTTTT	CASSILAGVGTGELFF
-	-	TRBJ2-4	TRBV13	TGTGCCAGCAGCCGGGGTGGAGCCAAAAACATTCAGTACTTC	CASSRGGAKNIQYF
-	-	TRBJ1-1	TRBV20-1	TGCAGTGCTAGCCCCCCGGGGGGTGATGAAGCTTTCTTT	CSASPPGGDEAFF
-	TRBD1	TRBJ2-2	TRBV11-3	TGTGCCAGCAGCGGGGACAGACCCACCCGGGAGCTGTTTTTT	CASSGDRPTRELFF
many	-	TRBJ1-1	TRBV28	TGTGCCAGCACCACTATCAAGGACGGGGCCGACACTGAAGCTTTCTTT	CASTTIKDGADTEAFF
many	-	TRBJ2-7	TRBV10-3	TGTGCCATCAGATCGGACGGTCCCTACGAGCAGTACTTC	CAIRSDGPYEQYF
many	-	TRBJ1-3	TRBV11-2	TGTGCCAGCAGCTTAAACGACGGCGGAAACACCATATATTTT	CASSLNDGGNTIYF
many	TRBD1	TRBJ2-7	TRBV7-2	TGTGCCAGCAGCCTCCGGGACAGGTACTACGAGCAGTACTTC	CASSLRDRYYEQYF
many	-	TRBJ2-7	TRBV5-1	TGCGCCAGCGGGTGGACACCATTCTCCTACGAGCAGTACTTC	CASGWTPFSYEQYF
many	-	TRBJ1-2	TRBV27	TGTGCCAGCGCGATCAACACGGACTATGGCTACACCTTC	CASAINTDYGYTF
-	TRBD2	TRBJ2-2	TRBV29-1	TGCAGCGTTGAAGTTAGCGGGGGGGCCCGGGAGCTGTTTTTT	CSVEVSGGARELFF
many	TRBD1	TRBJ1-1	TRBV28	TGTGCCAGCAGTTTTGGGACAGGGCGGGGTAACACTGAAGCTTTCTTT	CASSFGTGRGNTEAFF
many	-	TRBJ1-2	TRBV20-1	TGCAGTGCTAGAGACGGGTCGCTTTATGGCTACACCTTC	CSARDGSLYGYTF
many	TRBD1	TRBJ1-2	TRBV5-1	TGCGCCAGCAGCTGGGACAGGAGGTACGGCGGCTACACCTTC	CASSWDRRYGGYTF
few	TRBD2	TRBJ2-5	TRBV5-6	TGTGCCAGCAGCCCGTCCCTAGCGGGGGGGGTAGAGACCCAGTACTTC	CASSPSLAGGVETQYF
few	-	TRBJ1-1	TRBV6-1	TGTGCCAGCAAAGGCCCAGTGAACACTGAAGCTTTCTTT	CASKGPVNTEAFF
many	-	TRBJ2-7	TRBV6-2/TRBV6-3	TGTGCCAGCAGCCTGCTGGGACATTCCTACGAGCAGTACTTC	CASSLLGHSYEQYF
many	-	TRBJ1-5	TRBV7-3	TGTGCCAGCAGCTCATGGGGTCGCAGTCAGCCCCAGCATTTT	CASSSWGRSQPQHF
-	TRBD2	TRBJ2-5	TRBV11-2	TGTGCCAGCAGTTCCGGGACTAGCGAACAAGAGACCCAGTACTTC	CASSSGTSEQETQYF
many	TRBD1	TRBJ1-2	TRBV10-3	TGTGCCACGACCGGGGGAGCAGGGGGGAACTATGGCTACACCTTC	CATTGGAGGNYGYTF
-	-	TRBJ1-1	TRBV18	TGTGCCAGCTCACCGCCGGACAGTTTGAACACTGAAGCTTTCTTT	CASSPPDSLNTEAFF
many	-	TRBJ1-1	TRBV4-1	TGCGCCAGCAGCCGTCAGTCAGGGTTGGGTGAAGCTTTCTTT	CASSRQSGLGEAFF
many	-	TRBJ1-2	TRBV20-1	TGCAGTGCTAGAGATCCTTCATGGACAGCTAACTATGGCTACACCTTC	CSARDPSWTANYGYTF
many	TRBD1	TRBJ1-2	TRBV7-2	TGTGCCAGCACGGCTGCCAGGGGGCGTTATGGCTACACCTTC	CASTAARGRYGYTF
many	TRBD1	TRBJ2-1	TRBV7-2	TGTGCCAGCAGCTCCCGGGACAGAAGCTACAATGAGCAGTTCTTC	CASSSRDRSYNEQFF
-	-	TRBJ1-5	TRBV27	TGTGCCAGCAGTTTAGTGGCATTTGGCAATCAGCCCCAGCATTTT	CASSLVAFGNQPQHF
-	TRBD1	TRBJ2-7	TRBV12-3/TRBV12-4	TGTGCCAGCAGTTTTGGGTTCACAGGGGCGTCCTACGAGCAGTACTTC	CASSFGFTGASYEQYF
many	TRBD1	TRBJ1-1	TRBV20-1	TGCAGTGCCCCGGGACAGAGGAACACTGAAGCTTTCTTT	CSAPGQRNTEAFF
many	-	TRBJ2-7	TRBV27	TGTGCCAGCAGTCCCCTCAGTGGGGGCTACGAGCAGTACTTC	CASSPLSGGYEQYF
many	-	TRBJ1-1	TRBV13	TGTGCCAGCAGCCGGTCGGGAGGGGCTAGGGGAGCTTTCTTT	CASSRSGGARGAFF
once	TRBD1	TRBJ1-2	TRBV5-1	TGCGCCAGCAGCGACAGGGTCCCAGCTAACTATGGCTACACCTTC	CASSDRVPANYGYTF
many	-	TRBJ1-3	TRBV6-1	TGTGCCAGCAGTGCAGACGGAAACTCTGGAAACACCATATATTTT	CASSADGNSGNTIYF
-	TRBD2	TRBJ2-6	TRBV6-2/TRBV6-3	TGTGCCAGCAGTTACTCGATAGCGGGAGGGCCCTCATCTGTTGAGGCCAACGTCCTGACTTTC	CASSYSIAGGPSSVEANVLTF
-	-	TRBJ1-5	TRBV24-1	TGTGCCACCAGTGATTTGCAGTCCAATCAGCCCCAGCATTTT	CATSDLQSNQPQHF
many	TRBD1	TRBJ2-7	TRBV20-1	TGCAGTGCTAGGATGTTCAACCAGGGGGCCTACGAGCAGTACTTC	CSARMFNQGAYEQYF
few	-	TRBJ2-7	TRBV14	TGTGCCAGCAGCCAGTACGGTCACTACGAGCAGTACTTC	CASSQYGHYEQYF
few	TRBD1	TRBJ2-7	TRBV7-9	TGTGCCAGCAGCTTAAAGGACAGGGCACCTTACGAGCAGTACTTC	CASSLKDRAPYEQYF
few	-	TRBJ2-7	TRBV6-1	TGTGCCAGCAGTGAAGTTCCCCACGAGCAGTACTTC	CASSEVPHEQYF
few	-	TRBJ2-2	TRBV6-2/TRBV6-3	TGTGCCAGCAGTGCCCTACTGAACACCGGGGAGCTGTTTTTT	CASSALLNTGELFF
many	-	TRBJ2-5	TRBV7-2	TGTGCCAGCAGCCCAACTCAGGTACAGGAGACCCAGTACTTC	CASSPTQVQETQYF
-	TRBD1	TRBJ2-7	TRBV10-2	TGCGCCAGCAGCTTCTTACCGGGACAGGGTCTACACGAGCAGTACTTC	CASSFLPGQGLHEQYF
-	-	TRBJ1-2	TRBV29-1	TGCAGCGTTGAATACAGGGTTCTTATTAACTATGGCTACACCTTC	CSVEYRVLINYGYTF
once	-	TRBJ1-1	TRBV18	TGTGCCAGCTCACCAATTCAGGCCTCTGAAGCTTTCTTT	CASSPIQASEAFF
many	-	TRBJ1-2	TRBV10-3	TGTGCCATCAGTGGCCCACAGGGCCATGGCTACACCTTC	CAISGPQGHGYTF